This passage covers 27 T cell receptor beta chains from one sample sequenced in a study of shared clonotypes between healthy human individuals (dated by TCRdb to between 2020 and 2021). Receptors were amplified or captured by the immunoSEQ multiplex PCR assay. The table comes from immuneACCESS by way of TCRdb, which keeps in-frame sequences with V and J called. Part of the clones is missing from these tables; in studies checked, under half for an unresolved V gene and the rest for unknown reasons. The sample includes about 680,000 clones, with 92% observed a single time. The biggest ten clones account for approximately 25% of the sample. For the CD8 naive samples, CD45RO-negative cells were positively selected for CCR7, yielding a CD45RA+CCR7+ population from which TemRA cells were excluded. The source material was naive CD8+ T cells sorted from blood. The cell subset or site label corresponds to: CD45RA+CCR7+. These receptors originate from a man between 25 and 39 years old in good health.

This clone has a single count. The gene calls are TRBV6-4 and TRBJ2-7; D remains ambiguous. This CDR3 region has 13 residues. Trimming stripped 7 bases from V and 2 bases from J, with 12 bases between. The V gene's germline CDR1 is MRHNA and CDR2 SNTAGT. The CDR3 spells CASIPGSTYEQYF. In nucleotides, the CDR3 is TGTGCCAGCATCCCAGGATCTACCTACGAGCAGTACTTC.

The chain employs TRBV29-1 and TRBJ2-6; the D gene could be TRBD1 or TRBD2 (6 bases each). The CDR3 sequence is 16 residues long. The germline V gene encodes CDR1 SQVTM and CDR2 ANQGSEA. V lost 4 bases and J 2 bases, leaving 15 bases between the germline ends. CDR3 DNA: TGCAGCGTTGCAGACTTCGGGGGCACTGGGGCCAACGTCCTGACTTTC. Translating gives CSVADFGGTGANVLTF.

CDR3 sequence: CAWSRQGAAFF. The DNA of the CDR3 is TGTGCCTGGAGCCGACAGGGTGCTGCTTTCTTT. The V call is TRBV30, the J call TRBJ1-1, with TRBD1 matching 7 bases. Germline CDR1 and CDR2: GTSNPN and SVGIG (reference sequence). The CDR3 is 11 amino acids. J gave up 11 bases and V 3 bases, and 6 bases lay outside the gene matches.

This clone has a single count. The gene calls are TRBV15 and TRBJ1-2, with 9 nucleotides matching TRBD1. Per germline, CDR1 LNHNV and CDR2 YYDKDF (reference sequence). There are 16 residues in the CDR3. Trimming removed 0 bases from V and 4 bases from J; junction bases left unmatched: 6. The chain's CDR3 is CATSRDGDRAVYGYTF. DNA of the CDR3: TGTGCCACCAGCAGAGATGGGGACAGGGCAGTCTATGGCTACACCTTC.

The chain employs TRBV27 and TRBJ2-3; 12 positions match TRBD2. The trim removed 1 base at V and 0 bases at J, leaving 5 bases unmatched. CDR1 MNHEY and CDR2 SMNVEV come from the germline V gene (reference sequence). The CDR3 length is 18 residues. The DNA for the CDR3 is TGTGCCAGCAGTTTATTTCTAGCGGGAGGGGCTAGCACAGATACGCAGTATTTT. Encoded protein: CASSLFLAGGASTDTQYF.

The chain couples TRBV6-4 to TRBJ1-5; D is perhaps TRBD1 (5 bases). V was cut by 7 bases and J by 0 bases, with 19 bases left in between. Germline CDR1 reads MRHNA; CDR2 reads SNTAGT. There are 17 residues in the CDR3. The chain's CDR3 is CASIHRDPRGSNQPQHF. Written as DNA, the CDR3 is TGTGCCAGCATCCACCGGGACCCCCGCGGTAGCAATCAGCCCCAGCATTTT.

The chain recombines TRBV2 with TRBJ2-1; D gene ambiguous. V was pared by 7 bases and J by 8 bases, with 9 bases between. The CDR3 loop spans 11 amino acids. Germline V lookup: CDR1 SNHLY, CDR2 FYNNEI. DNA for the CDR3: TGTGCCAGCATGGGGAAGTATGAGCAGTTCTTC. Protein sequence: CASMGKYEQFF.

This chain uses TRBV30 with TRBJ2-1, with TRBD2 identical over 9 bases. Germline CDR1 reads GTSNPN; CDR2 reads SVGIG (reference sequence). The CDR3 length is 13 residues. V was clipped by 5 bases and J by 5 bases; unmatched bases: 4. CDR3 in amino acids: CAWGGLADNEQFF. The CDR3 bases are TGTGCCTGGGGGGGACTAGCTGACAATGAGCAGTTCTTC. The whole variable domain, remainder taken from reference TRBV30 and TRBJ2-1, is SQTIHQWPATLVQPVGSPLSLECTVEGTSNPNLYWYRQAAGRGLQLLFYSVGIGQISSEVPQNLSASRPQDRQFILSSKKLLLSDSGFYLCAWGGLADNEQFFGPGTRLTVL.

This CDR3 is CAWDGLAGYNEQFF. CDR3 sequence (DNA): TGTGCCTGGGATGGACTAGCGGGGTACAATGAGCAGTTCTTC. This chain uses TRBV30 with TRBJ2-1; 12 nucleotides agree with TRBD2. This CDR3 spans 14 amino acids. V lost 5 bases and J lost 4; bases outside the gene matches: 3. Germline CDR1 GTSNPN, CDR2 SVGIG (reference sequence).

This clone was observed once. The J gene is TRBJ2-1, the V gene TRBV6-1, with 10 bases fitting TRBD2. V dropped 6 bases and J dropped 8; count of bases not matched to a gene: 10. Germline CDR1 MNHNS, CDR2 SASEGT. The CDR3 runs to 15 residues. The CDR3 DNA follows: TGTGCCAGCAGACCTAGCGGGAGTTTAGTTGATGAGCAGTTCTTC. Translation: CASRPSGSLVDEQFF.

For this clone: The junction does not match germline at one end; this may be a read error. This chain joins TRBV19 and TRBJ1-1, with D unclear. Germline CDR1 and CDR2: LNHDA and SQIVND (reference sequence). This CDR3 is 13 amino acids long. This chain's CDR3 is CASSIGRNTKAFF. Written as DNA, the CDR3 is TGTGCCAGTAGTATAGGCAGGAACACTAAAGCTTTCTTT.

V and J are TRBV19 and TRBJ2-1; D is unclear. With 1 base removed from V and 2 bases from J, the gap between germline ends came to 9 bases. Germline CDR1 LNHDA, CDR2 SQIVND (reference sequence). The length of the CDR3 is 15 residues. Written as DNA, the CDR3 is TGTGCCAGTAGTATAGTTTCGGTACCCTACAATGAGCAGTTCTTC. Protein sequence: CASSIVSVPYNEQFF.

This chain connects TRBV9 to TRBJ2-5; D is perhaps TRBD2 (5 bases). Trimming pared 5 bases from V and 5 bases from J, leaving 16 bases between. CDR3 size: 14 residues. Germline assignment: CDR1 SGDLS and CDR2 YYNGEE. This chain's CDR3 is CASSAIDGMETQYF. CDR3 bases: TGTGCCAGCAGTGCTATCGACGGGATGGAGACCCAGTACTTC.

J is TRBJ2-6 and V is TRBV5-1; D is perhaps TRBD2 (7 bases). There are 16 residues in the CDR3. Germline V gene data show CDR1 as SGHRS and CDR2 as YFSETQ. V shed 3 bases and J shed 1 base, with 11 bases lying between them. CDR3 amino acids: CASSSGGVSGANVLTF. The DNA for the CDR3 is TGCGCCAGCAGCTCGGGGGGCGTTTCTGGGGCCAACGTCCTGACTTTC.

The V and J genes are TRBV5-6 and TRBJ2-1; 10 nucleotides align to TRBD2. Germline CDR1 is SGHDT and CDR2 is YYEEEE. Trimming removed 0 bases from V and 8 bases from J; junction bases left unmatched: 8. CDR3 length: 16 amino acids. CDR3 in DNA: TGTGCCAGCAGCTTGGCCGCACTAGCGGGGCGGGATGAGCAGTTCTTC. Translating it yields CASSLAALAGRDEQFF. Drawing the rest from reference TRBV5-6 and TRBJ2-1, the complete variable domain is DAGVTQSPTHLIKTRGQQVTLRCSPKSGHDTVSWYQQALGQGPQFIFQYYEEEERQRGNFPDRFSGHQFPNYSSELNVNALLLGDSALYLCASSLAALAGRDEQFFGPGTRLTVL.

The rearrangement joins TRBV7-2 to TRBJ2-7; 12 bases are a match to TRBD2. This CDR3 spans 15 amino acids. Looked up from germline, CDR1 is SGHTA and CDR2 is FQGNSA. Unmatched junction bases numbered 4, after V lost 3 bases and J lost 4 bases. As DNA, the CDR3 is TGTGCCAGCAGCTTCGGGCTAGCGGGAGGGTACGAGCAGTACTTC. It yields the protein CASSFGLAGGYEQYF.

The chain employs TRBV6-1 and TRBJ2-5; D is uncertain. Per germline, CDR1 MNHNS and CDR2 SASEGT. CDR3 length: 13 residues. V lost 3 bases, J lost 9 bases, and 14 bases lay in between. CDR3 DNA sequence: TGTGCCAGCAGTGAGCTAGGGCGCCTGGCCCAGTACTTC. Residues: CASSELGRLAQYF.

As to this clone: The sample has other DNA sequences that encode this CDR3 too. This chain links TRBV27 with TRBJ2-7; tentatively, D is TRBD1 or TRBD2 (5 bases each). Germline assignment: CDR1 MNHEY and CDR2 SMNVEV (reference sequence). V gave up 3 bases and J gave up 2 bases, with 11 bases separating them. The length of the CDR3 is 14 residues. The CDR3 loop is CASSFRGETYEQYF. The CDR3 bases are TGTGCCAGCAGTTTTCGAGGGGAAACCTACGAGCAGTACTTC.

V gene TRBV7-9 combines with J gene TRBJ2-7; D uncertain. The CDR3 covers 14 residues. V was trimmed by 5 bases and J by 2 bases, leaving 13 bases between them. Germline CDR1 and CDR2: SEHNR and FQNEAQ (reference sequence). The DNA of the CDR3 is TGTGCCAGCAGCCCCCCTGGCGGAACCTACGAGCAGTACTTC. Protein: CASSPPGGTYEQYF. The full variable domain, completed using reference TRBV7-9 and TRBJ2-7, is DTGVSQNPRHKITKRGQNVTFRCDPISEHNRLYWYRQTLGQGPEFLTYFQNEAQLEKSRLLSDRFSAERPKGSFSTLEIQRTEQGDSAMYLCASSPPGGTYEQYFGPGTRLTVT.

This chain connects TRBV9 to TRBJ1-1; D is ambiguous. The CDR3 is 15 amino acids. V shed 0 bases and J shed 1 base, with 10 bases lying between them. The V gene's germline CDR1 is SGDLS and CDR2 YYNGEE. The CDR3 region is CASSVGGKRNTEAFF. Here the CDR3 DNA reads TGTGCCAGCAGCGTAGGAGGTAAACGGAACACTGAAGCTTTCTTT.

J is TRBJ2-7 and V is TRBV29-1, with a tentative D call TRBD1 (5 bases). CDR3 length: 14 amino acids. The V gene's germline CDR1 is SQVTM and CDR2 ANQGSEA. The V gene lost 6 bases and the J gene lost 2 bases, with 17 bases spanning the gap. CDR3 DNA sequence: TGCAGCGTAATACAATCCACAGGTCCCTACGAGCAGTACTTC. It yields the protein CSVIQSTGPYEQYF.

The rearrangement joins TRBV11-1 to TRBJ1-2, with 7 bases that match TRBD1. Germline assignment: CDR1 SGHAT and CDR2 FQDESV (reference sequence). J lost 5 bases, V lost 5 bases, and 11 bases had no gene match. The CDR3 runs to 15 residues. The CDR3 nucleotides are TGTGCCAGCAGCCCCACCGGGACAGAGATGTATGGCTACACCTTC. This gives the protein CASSPTGTEMYGYTF.

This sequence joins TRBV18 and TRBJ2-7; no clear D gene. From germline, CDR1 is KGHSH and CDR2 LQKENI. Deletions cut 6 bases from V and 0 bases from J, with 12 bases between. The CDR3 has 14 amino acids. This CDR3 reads CASSLDSNSYEQYF. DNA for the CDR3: TGTGCCAGCTCCCTTGACTCGAACTCCTACGAGCAGTACTTC.

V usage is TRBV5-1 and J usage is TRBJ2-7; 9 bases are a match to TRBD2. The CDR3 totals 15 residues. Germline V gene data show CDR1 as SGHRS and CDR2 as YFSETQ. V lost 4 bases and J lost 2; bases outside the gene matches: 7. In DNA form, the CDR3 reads TGCGCCAGCAGCCCACGTGCGGGAGGGGCCTACGAGCAGTACTTC. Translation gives CASSPRAGGAYEQYF.

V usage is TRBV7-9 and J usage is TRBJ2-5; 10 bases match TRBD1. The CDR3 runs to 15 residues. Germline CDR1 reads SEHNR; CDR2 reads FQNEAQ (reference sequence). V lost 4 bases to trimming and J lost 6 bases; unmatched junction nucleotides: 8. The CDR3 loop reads CASSYPGQGGQTQYF. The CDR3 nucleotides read TGTGCCAGCAGCTACCCCGGACAGGGGGGTCAGACCCAGTACTTC.

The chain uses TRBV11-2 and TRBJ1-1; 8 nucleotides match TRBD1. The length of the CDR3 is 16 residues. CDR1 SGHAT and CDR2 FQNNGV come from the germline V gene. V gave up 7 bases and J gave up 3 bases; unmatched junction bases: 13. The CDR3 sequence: CASNQGQGAPDTEAFF. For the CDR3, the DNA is TGTGCCAGCAACCAGGGGCAGGGGGCGCCTGACACTGAAGCTTTCTTT.

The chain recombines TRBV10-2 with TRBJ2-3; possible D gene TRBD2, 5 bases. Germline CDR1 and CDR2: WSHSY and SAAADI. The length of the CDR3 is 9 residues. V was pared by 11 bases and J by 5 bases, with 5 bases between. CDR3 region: CAAGDTQYF. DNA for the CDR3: TGCGCCGCGGGAGATACGCAGTATTTT.